Reported below is one T cell receptor (beta chain). This sample was included in a study of blood T cell repertoires in COVID-19. Sequencing used immunoSEQ multiplex PCR; TCRdb keeps in-frame clones, though not all of them. The table has about 89,000 clones, roughly 90% seen once; the top ten hold 15%. The CDR3 has 15 residues. V lost 7 bases, J lost 2 bases, and 18 bases lay in between. The V gene's germline CDR1 is MNHEY and CDR2 SVGAGI. The rearrangement uses TRBV6-5 and TRBJ2-7, with D possibly TRBD1 on 6 matching bases. The clonotype originates from a male donor with acute or convalescent COVID-19. The sequenced material came from peripheral blood. The DNA for the CDR3 is TGTGCCAGCACCCTGGGGGCAGGGGTGGCCTACGAGCAGTACTTC. This translates into CASTLGAGVAYEQYF.